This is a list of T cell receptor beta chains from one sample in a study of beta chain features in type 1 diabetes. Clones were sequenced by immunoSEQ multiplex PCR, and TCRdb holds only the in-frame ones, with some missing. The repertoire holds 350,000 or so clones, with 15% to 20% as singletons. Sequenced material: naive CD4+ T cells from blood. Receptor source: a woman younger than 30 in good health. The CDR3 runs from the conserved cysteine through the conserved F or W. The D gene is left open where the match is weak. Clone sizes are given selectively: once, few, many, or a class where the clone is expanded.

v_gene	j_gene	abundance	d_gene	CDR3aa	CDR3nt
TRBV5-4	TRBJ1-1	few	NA	CASSLGRWAEAFF	TGTGCCAGCAGCTTGGGCAGGTGGGCTGAAGCTTTCTTT
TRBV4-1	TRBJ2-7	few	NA	CASSQGGGRTYEQYF	TGCGCCAGCAGCCAAGGAGGGGGAAGGACCTACGAGCAGTACTTC
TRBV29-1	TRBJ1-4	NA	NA	CSVSVQGGEKLFF	TGCAGCGTTTCCGTCCAGGGTGGTGAAAAACTGTTTTTT
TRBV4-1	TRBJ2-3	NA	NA	CASSQVGQRTTDTQYF	TGCGCCAGCAGCCAAGTTGGACAGAGGACCACAGATACGCAGTATTTT
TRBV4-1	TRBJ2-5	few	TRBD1	CASSQRDSQETQYF	TGCGCCAGCAGCCAACGGGACAGTCAAGAGACCCAGTACTTC
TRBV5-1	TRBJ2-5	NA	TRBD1	CASWDRQETQYF	TGCGCCAGCTGGGACAGACAAGAGACCCAGTACTTC
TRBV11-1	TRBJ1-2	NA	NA	CASSLEGYGYTF	TGTGCCAGCAGCCTCGAGGGCTATGGCTACACCTTC
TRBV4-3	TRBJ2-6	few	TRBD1	CASSQGGTGGAGGANVLTF	TGCGCCAGCAGCCAAGGGGGAACAGGGGGCGCTGGAGGGGCCAACGTCCTGACTTTC
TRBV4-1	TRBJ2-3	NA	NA	CASSHKLLEHTQYF	TGCGCCAGCAGCCACAAACTTTTAGAGCATACGCAGTATTTT
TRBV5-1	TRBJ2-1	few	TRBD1	CASSFTQGERNEQFF	TGCGCCAGCAGCTTCACGCAGGGGGAGCGCAATGAGCAGTTCTTC
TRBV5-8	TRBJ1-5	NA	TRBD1	CASSGGAVDREDITRPQHF	TGTGCCAGCAGCGGAGGGGCCGTGGACAGGGAAGATATCACGAGGCCCCAGCATTTT